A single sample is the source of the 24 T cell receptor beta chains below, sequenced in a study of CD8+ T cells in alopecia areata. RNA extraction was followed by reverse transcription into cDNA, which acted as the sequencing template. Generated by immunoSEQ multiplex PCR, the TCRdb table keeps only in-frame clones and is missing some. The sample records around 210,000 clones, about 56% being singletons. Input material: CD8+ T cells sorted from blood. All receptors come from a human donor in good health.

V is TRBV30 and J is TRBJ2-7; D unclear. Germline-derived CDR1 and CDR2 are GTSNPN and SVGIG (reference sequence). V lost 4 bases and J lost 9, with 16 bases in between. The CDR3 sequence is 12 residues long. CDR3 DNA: TGTGCCTGGATAGGACCTCCGTCGAGGCAGTACTTC. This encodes CAWIGPPSRQYF.

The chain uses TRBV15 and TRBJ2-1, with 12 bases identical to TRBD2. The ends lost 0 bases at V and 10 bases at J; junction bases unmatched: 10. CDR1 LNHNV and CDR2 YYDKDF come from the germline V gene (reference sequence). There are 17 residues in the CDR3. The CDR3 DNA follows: TGTGCCACCAGCAGAGACTTTAGACTAGCGGGGGAGTTGGAGCAGTTCTTC. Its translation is CATSRDFRLAGELEQFF. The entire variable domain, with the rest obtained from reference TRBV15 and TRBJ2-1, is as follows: DAMVIQNPRYQVTQFGKPVTLSCSQTLNHNVMYWYQQKSSQAPKLLFHYYDKDFNNEADTPDNFQSRRPNTSFCFLDIRSPGLGDTAMYLCATSRDFRLAGELEQFFGPGTRLTVL.

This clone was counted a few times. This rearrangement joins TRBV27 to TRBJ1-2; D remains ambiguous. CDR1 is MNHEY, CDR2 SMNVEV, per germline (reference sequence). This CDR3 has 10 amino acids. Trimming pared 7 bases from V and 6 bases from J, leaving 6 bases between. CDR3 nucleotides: TGTGCCAGCATTTCCGATGGCTACACCTTC. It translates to CASISDGYTF.

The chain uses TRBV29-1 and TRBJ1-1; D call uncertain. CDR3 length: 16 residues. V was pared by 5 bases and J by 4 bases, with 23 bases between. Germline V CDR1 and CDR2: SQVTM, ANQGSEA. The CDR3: CSVPPGSRRKGTEAFF. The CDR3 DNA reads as TGCAGCGTTCCACCCGGGTCCAGGAGGAAGGGCACTGAAGCTTTCTTT. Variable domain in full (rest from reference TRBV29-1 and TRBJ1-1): SAVISQKPSRDICQRGTSLTIQCQVDSQVTMMFWYRQQPGQSLTLIATANQGSEATYESGFVIDKFPISRPNLTFSTLTVSNMSPEDSSIYLCSVPPGSRRKGTEAFFGQGTRLTVV.

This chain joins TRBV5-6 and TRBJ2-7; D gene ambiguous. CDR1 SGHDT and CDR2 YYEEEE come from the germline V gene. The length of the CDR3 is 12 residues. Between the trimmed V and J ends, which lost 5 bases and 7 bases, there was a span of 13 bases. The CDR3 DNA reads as TGTGCCAGCAGTTCCGGACCCCTGGAGCAGTACTTC. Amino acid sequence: CASSSGPLEQYF. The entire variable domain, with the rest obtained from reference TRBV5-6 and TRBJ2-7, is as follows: DAGVTQSPTHLIKTRGQQVTLRCSPKSGHDTVSWYQQALGQGPQFIFQYYEEEERQRGNFPDRFSGHQFPNYSSELNVNALLLGDSALYLCASSSGPLEQYFGPGTRLTVT.

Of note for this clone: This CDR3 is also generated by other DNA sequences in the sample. CDR3 nucleotide sequence: TGCGCCAGCAGCCAAGGCACAGGCTACGAGCAGTACTTC. Translated: CASSQGTGYEQYF. This chain connects TRBV4-1 to TRBJ2-7; tentatively, D is TRBD1 (5 bases). V was pared by 1 base and J by 3 bases, with 7 bases between. CDR3 length: 13 amino acids. Germline CDR1 is MGHRA and CDR2 is YSYEKL.

Here the CDR3 DNA reads TGTGCCAGCAGCTTGAGAGGGATCACCGGGGAGCTGTTTTTT. Its protein product is CASSLRGITGELFF. The chain links TRBV5-4 to TRBJ2-2; maybe TRBD2 (5 bases). The V end lost 1 base, the J end lost 4 bases, and 8 bases lay between the germline ends. Germline V gene data show CDR1 as SGHNT and CDR2 as YYREEE (reference sequence). There are 14 residues in the CDR3.

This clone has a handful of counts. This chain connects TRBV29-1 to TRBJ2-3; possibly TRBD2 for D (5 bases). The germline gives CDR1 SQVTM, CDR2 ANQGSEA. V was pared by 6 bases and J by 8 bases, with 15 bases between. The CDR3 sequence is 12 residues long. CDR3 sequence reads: CSVVLPGSTQYF. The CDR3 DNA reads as TGCAGCGTAGTCCTCCCGGGAAGTACGCAGTATTTT.

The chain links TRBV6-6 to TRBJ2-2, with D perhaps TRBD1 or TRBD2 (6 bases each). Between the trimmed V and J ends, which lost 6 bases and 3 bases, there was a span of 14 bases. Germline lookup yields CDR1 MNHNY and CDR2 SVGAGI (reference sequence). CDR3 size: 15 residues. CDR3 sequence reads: CASSPYREDTGELFF. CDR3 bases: TGTGCCAGCAGCCCATACAGGGAGGACACCGGGGAGCTGTTTTTT.

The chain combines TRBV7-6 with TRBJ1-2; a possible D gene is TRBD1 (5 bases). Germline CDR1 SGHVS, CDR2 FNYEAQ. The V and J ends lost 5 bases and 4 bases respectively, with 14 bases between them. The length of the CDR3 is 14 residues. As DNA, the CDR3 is TGTGCCAGCAGCCCCGACTGGGGCATCTATGGCTACACCTTC. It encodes CASSPDWGIYGYTF. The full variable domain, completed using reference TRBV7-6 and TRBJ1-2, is GAGVSQSPRYKVTKRGQDVALRCDPISGHVSLYWYRQALGQGPEFLTYFNYEAQQDKSGLPNDRFSAERPEGSISTLTIQRTEQRDSAMYRCASSPDWGIYGYTFGSGTRLTVV.

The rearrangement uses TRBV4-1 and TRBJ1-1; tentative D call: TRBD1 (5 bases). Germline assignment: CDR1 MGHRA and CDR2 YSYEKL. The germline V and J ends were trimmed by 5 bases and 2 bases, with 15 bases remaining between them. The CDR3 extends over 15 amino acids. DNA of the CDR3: TGCGCCAGCAGCTTCCAGGGAGGTGGAAACACTGAAGCTTTCTTT. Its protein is CASSFQGGGNTEAFF.

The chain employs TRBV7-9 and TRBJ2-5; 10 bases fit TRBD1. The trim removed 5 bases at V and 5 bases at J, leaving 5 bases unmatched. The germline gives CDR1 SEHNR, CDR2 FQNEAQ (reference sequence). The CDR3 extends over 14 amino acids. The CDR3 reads CASSRDRGLETQYF. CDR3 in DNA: TGTGCCAGCAGCCGCGACAGGGGGCTGGAGACCCAGTACTTC. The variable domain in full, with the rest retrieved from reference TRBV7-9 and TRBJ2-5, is DTGVSQNPRHKITKRGQNVTFRCDPISEHNRLYWYRQTLGQGPEFLTYFQNEAQLEKSRLLSDRFSAERPKGSFSTLEIQRTEQGDSAMYLCASSRDRGLETQYFGPGTRLLVL.

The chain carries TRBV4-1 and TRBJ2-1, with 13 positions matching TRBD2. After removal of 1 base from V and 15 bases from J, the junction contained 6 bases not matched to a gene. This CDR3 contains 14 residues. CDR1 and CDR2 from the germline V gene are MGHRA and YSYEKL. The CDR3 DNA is TGCGCCAGCAGCCAAGGCCCGGGGACTAGCGGGGTGTTCTTC. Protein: CASSQGPGTSGVFF.

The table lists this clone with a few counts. The CDR3 is CASSPSRGRSYNEQFF. As DNA, the CDR3 is TGTGCCAGCTCACCGTCAAGGGGGCGATCCTACAATGAGCAGTTCTTC. This sequence joins TRBV18 and TRBJ2-1, with TRBD1 matching over 7 bases. This CDR3 region has 16 residues. The germline gives CDR1 KGHSH, CDR2 LQKENI. V shed 3 bases and J 1 base; nucleotides not matched to a gene: 6.

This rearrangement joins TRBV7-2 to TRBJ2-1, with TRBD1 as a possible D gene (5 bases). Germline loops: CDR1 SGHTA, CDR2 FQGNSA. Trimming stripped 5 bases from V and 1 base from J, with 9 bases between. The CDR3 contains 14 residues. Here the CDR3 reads CASSVPGSYNEQFF. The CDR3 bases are TGTGCCAGCAGCGTCCCAGGGTCCTACAATGAGCAGTTCTTC.

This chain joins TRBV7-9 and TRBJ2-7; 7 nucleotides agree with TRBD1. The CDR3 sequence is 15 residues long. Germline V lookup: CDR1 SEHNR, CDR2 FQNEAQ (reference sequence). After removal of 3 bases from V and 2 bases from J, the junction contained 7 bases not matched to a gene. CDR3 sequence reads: CASSFPGTATYEQYF. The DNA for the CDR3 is TGTGCCAGCAGCTTCCCCGGGACAGCAACCTACGAGCAGTACTTC.

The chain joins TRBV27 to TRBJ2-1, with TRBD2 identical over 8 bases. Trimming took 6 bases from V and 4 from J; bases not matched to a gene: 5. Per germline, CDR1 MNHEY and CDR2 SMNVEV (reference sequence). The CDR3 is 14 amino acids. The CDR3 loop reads CASRDGGGYNEQFF. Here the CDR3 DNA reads TGTGCCAGCAGGGACGGGGGGGGATACAATGAGCAGTTCTTC.

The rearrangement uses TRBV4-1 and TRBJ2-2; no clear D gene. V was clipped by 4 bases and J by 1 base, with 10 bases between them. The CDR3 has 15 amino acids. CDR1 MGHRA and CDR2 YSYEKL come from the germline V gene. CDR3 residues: CASSLGPLNTGELFF. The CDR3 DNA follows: TGCGCCAGCAGCCTCGGACCCCTGAACACCGGGGAGCTGTTTTTT.

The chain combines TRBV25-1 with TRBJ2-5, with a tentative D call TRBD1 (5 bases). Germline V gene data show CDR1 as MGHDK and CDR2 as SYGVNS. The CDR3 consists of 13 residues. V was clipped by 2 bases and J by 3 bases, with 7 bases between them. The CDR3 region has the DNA TGTGCCAGCAGTGAAGACAGTAAAGAGACCCAGTACTTC. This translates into CASSEDSKETQYF.

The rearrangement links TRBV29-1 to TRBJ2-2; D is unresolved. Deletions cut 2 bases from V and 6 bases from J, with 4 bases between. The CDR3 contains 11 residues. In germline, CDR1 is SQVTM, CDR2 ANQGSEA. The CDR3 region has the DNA TGCAGCGTTGAACTTTCCGGGGAGCTGTTTTTT. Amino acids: CSVELSGELFF.

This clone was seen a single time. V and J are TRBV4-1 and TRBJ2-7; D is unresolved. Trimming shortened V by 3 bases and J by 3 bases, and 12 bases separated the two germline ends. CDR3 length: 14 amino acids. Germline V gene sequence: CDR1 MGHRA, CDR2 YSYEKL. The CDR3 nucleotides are TGCGCCAGCAGCCACCCAGACCCCGGCTACGAGCAGTACTTC. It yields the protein CASSHPDPGYEQYF.

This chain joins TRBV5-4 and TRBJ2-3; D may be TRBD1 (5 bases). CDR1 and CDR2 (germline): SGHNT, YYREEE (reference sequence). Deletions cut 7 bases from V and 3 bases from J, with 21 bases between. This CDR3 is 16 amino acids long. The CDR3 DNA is TGTGCCAGCGCAGAAGGGGAAGGGCTGGGGACAGATACGCAGTATTTT. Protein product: CASAEGEGLGTDTQYF.

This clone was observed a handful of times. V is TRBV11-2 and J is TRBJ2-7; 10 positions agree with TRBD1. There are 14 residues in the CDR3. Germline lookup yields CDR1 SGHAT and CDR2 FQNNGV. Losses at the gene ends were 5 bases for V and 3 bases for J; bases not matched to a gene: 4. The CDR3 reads CASSAGTGDYEQYF. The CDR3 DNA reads TGTGCCAGCAGCGCCGGGACAGGGGACTACGAGCAGTACTTC.

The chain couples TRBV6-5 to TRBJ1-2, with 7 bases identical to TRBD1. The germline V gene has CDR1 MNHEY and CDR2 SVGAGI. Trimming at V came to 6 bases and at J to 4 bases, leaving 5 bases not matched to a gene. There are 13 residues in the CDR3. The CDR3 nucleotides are TGTGCCAGCAGGGCGGGACAGACCTATGGCTACACCTTC. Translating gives CASRAGQTYGYTF.